These T cell receptor beta chains were read from a single sample in a study of T cell repertoires in cytomegalovirus infection. Their antigens remain unidentified. TCRdb fed the reads into MiXCR, producing one record per CDR3 protein. The sample lists a few hundred thousand distinct CDR3 sequences; over 35% were seen once. Sequenced here: cultured PBMCs, sampled from culture after CMV antigen stimulation. All receptors come from a human donor in good health (CMV status not recorded). Some clones in this sample may be carry-over from other donors' samples. CDR3s include the opening cysteine and the closing phenylalanine or tryptophan. The order of the fields is J gene, D gene, clone size, V gene, CDR3 DNA, CDR3 protein. The D gene is left open where the match is weak. Clone size, where shown, is once, few, many, or a class for clones that have expanded.

TRBJ2-3	.	.	TRBV7-8	TGTGCCAGCAGCTCAGGGACCATAGATACGCAGTATTTT	CASSSGTIDTQYF
TRBJ1-6	.	.	TRBV7-6	TGTGCCAGCAGCCGCCCGGACGATTACTATAATTCACCCCTCCACTTT	CASSRPDDYYNSPLHF
TRBJ1-1	.	.	TRBV27	TGTGCCAGCAGTTACCGGACAGACACTGAAGCTTTCTTT	CASSYRTDTEAFF
TRBJ2-7	.	few	TRBV19	TGTGCCAGTAGTATAGCAAAGGGGTCGTTCGACGAGCAGTACTTC	CASSIAKGSFDEQYF
TRBJ1-1	.	few	TRBV7-9	TGTGCCAGCAGCTTAAAGGGGCGTGTGGCTTTCTTT	CASSLKGRVAFF
TRBJ2-1	TRBD1	.	TRBV19	TGTGCCAGTAGATGGACAGGGGCGGATGAGCAGTTCTTC	CASRWTGADEQFF
TRBJ1-5	.	.	TRBV12-3/TRBV12-4	TGTGCCAGCAGTCCCCGCAGGGGAAGGGGTCAGCCCCAGCATTTT	CASSPRRGRGQPQHF
TRBJ2-5	.	.	TRBV6-6	TGTGCCAGCGGGATCGGAGAGACCCAGTACTTC	CASGIGETQYF
TRBJ2-1	TRBD1	once	TRBV10-3	TGTGCCATCAGTGGACAGGGGGGATACAATGAGCAGTTCTTC	CAISGQGGYNEQFF
TRBJ2-7	.	.	TRBV2	TGTGCCAGCATGAGGGGGTCGCGATACGAGCAGTACTTC	CASMRGSRYEQYF
TRBJ2-3	TRBD2	.	TRBV6-2/TRBV6-3	TGTGCCAGCAGATTCACTAGCGGGAGGGCCGAGACAGATACGCAGTATTTT	CASRFTSGRAETDTQYF
TRBJ2-1	TRBD2	.	TRBV6-6	TGTGCCAGCACCCCGGGTAGCGGGAGGGACAATGAGCAGTTCTTC	CASTPGSGRDNEQFF
TRBJ2-4	.	.	TRBV19	TGTGCCAGTAGTATACCCGGCCCCGGGAAAAACATTCAGTACTTC	CASSIPGPGKNIQYF
TRBJ2-5	.	.	TRBV7-2	TGTGCCAGCAGCTGTGGGGGGGCACAAGAGACCCAGTACTTC	CASSCGGAQETQYF
TRBJ2-7	TRBD2	.	TRBV20-1	TGCAGTGCTAGAGCTCATTTCCCCGGACTAGCGGGGGGGACCCACGAGCAGTACTTC	CSARAHFPGLAGGTHEQYF
TRBJ2-1	TRBD2	few	TRBV7-2	TGTGCCAGCAGCCCCGACCCCCTAGCGGGGGTTCATAATGAGCAGTTCTTC	CASSPDPLAGVHNEQFF
TRBJ2-7	.	.	TRBV29-1	TGCAGCGTTGGGACCGGGGCGCGTTACGAGCAGTACTTC	CSVGTGARYEQYF
TRBJ2-4	.	.	TRBV29-1	TGCAGCGCCGAGCGGTTAGCCAAAAACATTCAGTACTTC	CSAERLAKNIQYF
TRBJ2-7	TRBD2	.	TRBV20-1	TGCAGTGCTTTAACTAGCGGGGACTACGAGCAGTACTTC	CSALTSGDYEQYF
TRBJ2-3	.	.	TRBV7-8	TGTGCCAGTATGAGGGATACGCAGTATTTT	CASMRDTQYF
TRBJ1-6	TRBD1	few	TRBV7-9	TGTGCCAGCGGATCTGCCTGGGGACAGGGGAGATCCTATAATTCACCCCTCCACTTT	CASGSAWGQGRSYNSPLHF
TRBJ1-1	.	many	TRBV2	TGTGCCAGCCGCGTTGAAAAGCCCGCTGAAGCTTTCTTT	CASRVEKPAEAFF
TRBJ2-2	.	few	TRBV10-3	TGTGCCGCCTCTATAAGGGCCGGGGAGCTGTTTTTT	CAASIRAGELFF
TRBJ1-1	.	few	TRBV12-5	TGTGCTAGTGGTTTTTGGGGGACTGAAGCTTTCTTT	CASGFWGTEAFF
TRBJ2-1	.	.	TRBV7-8	TGTGCCAGCAGCTCAAGGCGGGACCCTACCCCGGGGCAGTTCTTC	CASSSRRDPTPGQFF
TRBJ2-7	TRBD2	few	TRBV7-8	TGTGCCAGCAGCTTACCCCGGGTATCGGGACTAGCGGGAGCCCATCATGGACCTGATGGGCAGTACTTC	CASSLPRVSGLAGAHHGPDGQYF
TRBJ2-6	TRBD1	.	TRBV7-6	TGTGCCAGCAGCTACGGGACAGGGCTCTCTGGGGCCAACGTCCTGACTTTC	CASSYGTGLSGANVLTF
TRBJ1-1	TRBD1	few	TRBV5-4	TGTGCCAGCAGCTTGAAAGGGGGCGCGGTCACTGAAGCTTTCTTT	CASSLKGGAVTEAFF
TRBJ1-3	.	few	TRBV28	TGTGCCAGCAGCTCGCAACAGAGCTCTGGAAACACCATATATTTT	CASSSQQSSGNTIYF
TRBJ1-5	.	.	TRBV28	TGTGCCAGCACTCTATTCCGTCAGGGCCCCAGCAATCAGCCCCAGCATTTT	CASTLFRQGPSNQPQHF
TRBJ1-1	.	.	TRBV18	TGTGCCAGCTCACCTAGATCGGGGAACACTGAAGCTTTCTTT	CASSPRSGNTEAFF
TRBJ1-1	TRBD1	once	TRBV6-2/TRBV6-3	TGTGCCAGCAGTGCCGCCGGGACAGGGGTCGTGAACACTGAAGCTTTCTTT	CASSAAGTGVVNTEAFF
TRBJ2-1	.	.	TRBV6-1	TGTGCCAGCAGTTGGGGACTTCCTAGACATGAGCAGTTCTTC	CASSWGLPRHEQFF
TRBJ1-5	.	.	TRBV6-6	TGTGCCAGCAGGGGGCACAGGACACTCAATCAGCCCCAGCATTTT	CASRGHRTLNQPQHF
TRBJ2-5	.	.	TRBV18	TGTGCCAGCTCCACATTCGTCAAACAAGAGACCCAGTACTTC	CASSTFVKQETQYF
TRBJ2-3	.	.	TRBV20-1	TGCAGTGCACTGTTTTTGAGTGGGACAGATACGCAGTATTTT	CSALFLSGTDTQYF
TRBJ2-2	TRBD2	.	TRBV4-1	TGTGCCAGCAGCCAATCTACCTCGACTAGCTCCGGGGAGCTGTTTTTT	CASSQSTSTSSGELFF
TRBJ2-1	TRBD2	few	TRBV7-2	TGTGCCAGCAGGAATCTAGCGGGAGGGCCCCCTTTGATCTTC	CASRNLAGGPPLIF
TRBJ1-5	TRBD1	few	TRBV7-9	TGTGCCAGCAGCCCGAGAGGGACAGGGAATCAGCCCCAGCATTTT	CASSPRGTGNQPQHF
TRBJ2-1	TRBD1	many	TRBV7-9	TGTGCCAGCAGCGCCAGTAGACAGGGCGGGTACAATGAGCAGTTCTTC	CASSASRQGGYNEQFF
TRBJ2-3	.	few	TRBV6-5	TGTGCCAGCAGTAACGAGCCTGATACGCAGTATTTT	CASSNEPDTQYF
TRBJ2-2	.	.	TRBV12-3/TRBV12-4	TGTGCCAGCAGTTTAACTCAGGCGAACACCGGGGAGCTGTTTTTT	CASSLTQANTGELFF
TRBJ1-1	TRBD1	.	TRBV7-9	TGTGCCAGCAGCCCGGGGGACAGAATGAACACTGAAGCTTTCTTT	CASSPGDRMNTEAFF
TRBJ2-7	.	few	TRBV6-6	TGTGCCAGCAGTTCGACGGAAAATGGCTTGCGGCCCCACTTC	CASSSTENGLRPHF
TRBJ2-1	TRBD1	.	TRBV12-3/TRBV12-4	TGTGCCAGCAGTCGAACCGGGACAGGGGGCCTCAGCTCCTACAATGAGCAGTTCTTC	CASSRTGTGGLSSYNEQFF
TRBJ2-7	.	.	TRBV19	TGTGCCAGTAGTATCGGGCCCCAGGATGAGCAGTACTTC	CASSIGPQDEQYF
TRBJ2-3	TRBD1	few	TRBV6-6	TGTGCCAGCAGTTACGGACAGGAGATCACAGATACGCAGTATTTT	CASSYGQEITDTQYF
TRBJ2-5	TRBD2	.	TRBV12-3/TRBV12-4	TGTGCCAGCAGCCCGGTTGATAGCGGGAGGGCCGGGGAGACCCAGTACTTC	CASSPVDSGRAGETQYF
TRBJ1-6	TRBD1	few	TRBV7-6	TGTGCCAGCAGCTTAGACCACAGGGGTTCACCCCTCCACTTT	CASSLDHRGSPLHF
TRBJ1-2	TRBD1	.	TRBV7-6	TGTGCCAGCAGCTTCCCGGGACAGCTTTGGGGTGGCTACACCTTC	CASSFPGQLWGGYTF
TRBJ1-2	.	.	TRBV3-1	TGTGCCAGCAGCCAAGTGGGAATTGACTACACCTTC	CASSQVGIDYTF
TRBJ2-1	TRBD2	few	TRBV7-8	TGTGCCAGCAGCCCCGTGAGGACTAGCCGTTACAATGAGCAGTTCTTC	CASSPVRTSRYNEQFF
TRBJ1-2	.	.	TRBV7-2	TGTGCCAGCAGACAAGGGGAGGGAGATGGCTACACCTTC	CASRQGEGDGYTF
TRBJ1-2	.	few	TRBV18	TGTGCCAGCTCACAGCCGGGACGCCAATTCCGGGACTATGGCTACACCTTC	CASSQPGRQFRDYGYTF
TRBJ2-7	TRBD1	few	TRBV7-2	TGTGCCAGCAGCTTAGGGTTTGACAGGGTAAGAAACTACGAGCAGTACTTC	CASSLGFDRVRNYEQYF
TRBJ2-5	.	few	TRBV7-2	TGTGCCAGCAGCTTAACTTCCGACACGTTAGTAACCCAGTACTTC	CASSLTSDTLVTQYF